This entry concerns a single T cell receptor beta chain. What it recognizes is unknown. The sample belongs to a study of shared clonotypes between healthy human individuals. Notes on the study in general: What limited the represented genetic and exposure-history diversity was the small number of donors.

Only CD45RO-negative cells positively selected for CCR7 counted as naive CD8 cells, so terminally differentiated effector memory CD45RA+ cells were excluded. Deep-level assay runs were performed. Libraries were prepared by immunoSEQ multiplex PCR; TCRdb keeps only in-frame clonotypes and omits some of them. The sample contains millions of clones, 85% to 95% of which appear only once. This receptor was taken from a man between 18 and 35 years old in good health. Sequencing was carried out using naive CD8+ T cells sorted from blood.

CDR3 region: CASSQLPGRTYEQYF. CDR3 bases: TGCGCCAGCAGCCAACTACCCGGACGGACCTACGAGCAGTACTTC. The chain is built from TRBV4-1 and TRBJ2-7; D not certain. Trimming cost V 2 bases and J 2 bases, with 13 bases left between them. Germline CDR1 is MGHRA and CDR2 is YSYEKL. CDR3 length equals 15 residues.